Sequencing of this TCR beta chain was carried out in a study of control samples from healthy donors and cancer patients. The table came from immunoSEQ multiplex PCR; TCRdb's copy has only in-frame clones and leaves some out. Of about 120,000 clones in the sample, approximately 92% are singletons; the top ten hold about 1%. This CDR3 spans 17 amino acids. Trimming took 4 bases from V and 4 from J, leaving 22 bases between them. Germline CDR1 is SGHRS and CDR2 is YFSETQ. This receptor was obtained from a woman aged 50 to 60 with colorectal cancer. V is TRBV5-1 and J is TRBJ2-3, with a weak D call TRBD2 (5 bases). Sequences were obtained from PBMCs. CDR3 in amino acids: CASSRDGQTMGSDTQYF. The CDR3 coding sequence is TGCGCCAGCAGCCGGGATGGGCAGACGATGGGGTCAGATACGCAGTATTTT. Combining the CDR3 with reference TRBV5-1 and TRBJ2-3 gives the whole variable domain KAGVTQTPRYLIKTRGQQVTLSCSPISGHRSVSWYQQTPGQGLQFLFEYFSETQRNKGNFPGRFSGRQFSNSRSEMNVSTLELGDSALYLCASSRDGQTMGSDTQYFGPGTRLTVL.